A selection of T cell receptor beta chains follows, all from one sample in a study of OX40 agonist ivuxolimab in advanced cancers. The method was immunoSEQ multiplex PCR; TCRdb's version includes in-frame clones alone and lacks a portion of them. The data contain roughly 49,000 clones, approximately 87% of them seen just once; the ten biggest clones take up around a tenth. This sample comprised CD4+ or CD8+ T cells sorted from blood, obtained in a trial of the OX40 agonist ivuxolimab. These receptors all come from an adult with an advanced solid tumor such as melanoma, head and neck, liver or kidney cancer. CDR3s include the opening cysteine and the closing phenylalanine or tryptophan. Fields, in order: J gene, clone size, V gene, D gene, CDR3 length, CDR3 protein, CDR3 DNA. D genes are given only for firm matches. Clone size is not always given. Where it is, it says once, few, many or a class for expanded clones.

TRBJ2-2 | . | TRBV7-7 | . | 15 | CASSLRDMPTGELFF | TGTGCTAGCAGCTTAAGGGACATGCCCACCGGGGAGCTGTTTTTT
TRBJ2-7 | . | TRBV30 | . | 13 | CAGRRGRSYEQYF | TGTGCCGGTAGGAGGGGCCGGTCCTACGAGCAGTACTTC
TRBJ2-7 | once | TRBV5-8 | . | 10 | CASRFYEQYF | TGTGCCAGCAGGTTTTACGAGCAGTACTTC
TRBJ2-7 | few | TRBV7-9 | . | 15 | CASSLAVGTPYEQYF | TGTGCCAGCAGCTTGGCGGTTGGCACCCCCTACGAGCAGTACTTC
TRBJ1-1 | . | TRBV30 | TRBD1 | 13 | CAWSQGASTEAFF | TGTGCCTGGAGCCAGGGGGCGAGCACTGAAGCTTTCTTT
TRBJ2-7 | . | TRBV7-3 | . | 13 | CASSSTGNGEQYF | TGTGCCAGCAGCTCCACAGGGAATGGCGAGCAGTACTTC
TRBJ1-5 | . | TRBV27 | TRBD1 | 16 | CASSATGTADNQPQHF | TGTGCCAGCAGTGCTACCGGGACAGCAGACAATCAGCCCCAGCATTTT
TRBJ2-1 | . | TRBV6-1 | . | 12 | CATEKQGYEQFF | TGTGCGACCGAAAAACAGGGATATGAGCAGTTCTTC
TRBJ2-7 | . | TRBV4-3 | . | 16 | CASSQDQVGTTYEQYF | TGCGCCAGCAGCCAAGATCAGGTCGGGACAACCTACGAGCAGTACTTC
TRBJ1-5 | . | TRBV27 | . | 14 | CASSLPGGNQPQHF | TGTGCCAGCAGTCTCCCGGGGGGCAATCAGCCCCAGCATTTT
TRBJ1-1 | . | TRBV7-2 | . | 11 | CASSLQVEAFF | TGTGCCAGCAGCCTACAGGTAGAAGCTTTCTTT
TRBJ1-3 | . | TRBV18 | . | 20 | CASSPHWGVRAGLTGNTIYF | TGTGCCAGCTCACCACATTGGGGAGTTCGGGCAGGGTTGACTGGAAACACCATATATTTT
TRBJ1-5 | few | TRBV9 | TRBD1 | 15 | CASSVGGDSYQPQHF | TGTGCCAGCAGCGTAGGAGGGGACAGTTATCAGCCCCAGCATTTT
TRBJ2-1 | . | TRBV13 | . | 11 | CASSFDNEQFF | TGTGCCAGCAGCTTCGACAATGAGCAGTTCTTC
TRBJ2-1 | . | TRBV7-3 | TRBD2 | 14 | CASSPGLAGVEQFF | TGTGCCAGCAGCCCGGGACTAGCGGGGGTGGAGCAGTTCTTC
TRBJ2-3 | . | TRBV9 | . | 12 | CASSADTDTQYF | TGTGCCAGCAGCGCCGACACAGATACGCAGTATTTT
TRBJ2-3 | . | TRBV27 | . | 16 | CASSLWGALWKDTQYF | TGTGCCAGCAGTTTATGGGGGGCCCTATGGAAAGATACGCAGTATTTT
TRBJ1-2 | . | TRBV7-8 | . | 12 | CASSLDNYGYTF | TGTGCCAGCAGCTTGGATAACTATGGCTACACCTTC
TRBJ2-1 | once | TRBV9 | TRBD1 | 15 | CASSVGGGAYNEQFF | TGTGCCAGCAGCGTAGGAGGGGGCGCGTACAATGAGCAGTTCTTC
TRBJ1-2 | . | TRBV5-1 | . | 14 | CASSPGRGLYGYTF | TGCGCCAGCAGCCCGGGCCGGGGGTTGTATGGCTACACCTTC
TRBJ1-5 | . | TRBV4-1 | TRBD1 | 15 | CASSQVAGGTQPQHF | TGCGCCAGCAGCCAAGTAGCAGGGGGCACTCAGCCCCAGCATTTT
TRBJ2-2 | . | TRBV11-3 | TRBD1 | 14 | CASSSTGGLGELFF | TGTGCCAGCAGCTCGACAGGGGGACTGGGGGAGCTGTTTTTT
TRBJ2-7 | . | TRBV7-2 | TRBD2 | 16 | CASNPGLAGPPYEQYF | TGTGCCAGCAACCCGGGACTAGCGGGTCCACCCTACGAGCAGTACTTC
TRBJ2-2 | . | TRBV21-1 | . | 16 | CASSTGNELSTGELFF | TGTGCCAGCAGCACGGGGAATGAACTGAGTACCGGGGAGCTGTTTTTT
TRBJ2-3 | . | TRBV27 | . | 14 | CASSLDYYTDTQYF | TGTGCCAGCAGCCTTGACTATTACACAGATACGCAGTATTTT
TRBJ2-1 | . | TRBV4-3 | . | 13 | CASSQATYNEQFF | TGCGCCAGCAGCCAAGCTACTTACAATGAGCAGTTCTTC
TRBJ2-2 | . | TRBV4-2 | . | 14 | CASSQGMGTGELFF | TGTGCCAGCAGCCAAGGGATGGGTACCGGGGAGCTGTTTTTT
TRBJ2-7 | . | TRBV9 | . | 14 | CASSVVGSSYEQYF | TGTGCCAGCAGCGTAGTAGGGAGCTCCTACGAGCAGTACTTC
TRBJ2-1 | . | TRBV9 | . | 14 | CASGGPWDYNEQFF | TGTGCCAGCGGGGGGCCCTGGGATTACAATGAGCAGTTCTTC
TRBJ2-1 | . | TRBV21-1 | . | 17 | CASSPGREASSYNEQFF | TGTGCCAGCAGTCCCGGACGGGAAGCGAGCTCCTACAATGAGCAGTTCTTC
TRBJ1-2 | . | TRBV19 | TRBD1 | 14 | CASRDRGLPWGYTF | TGTGCCAGCCGGGACAGGGGGCTCCCTTGGGGCTACACCTTC